This T cell receptor (beta chain) was sequenced in a study of identifying expanded T cells in peripheral blood. Study outcomes and limitations: Across healthy donors, higher total template counts meant significantly greater roughly 2-week count variance. Differentially abundant clones: about 1.2 between replicates, 16.4 at around 2 weeks, roughly 18 at four.

Sequencing used immunoSEQ multiplex PCR; TCRdb keeps in-frame clones, though not all of them. The table includes 100,000 or so clones, around 88% detected once. This clone has a single count. Its target is not known. V lost 7 bases to trimming and J lost 1 base, with 14 bases between them. The CDR3 extends over 15 amino acids. Germline lookup yields CDR1 LNHDA and CDR2 SQIVND (reference sequence). The origin of this receptor is a person between 18 and 75 years old in good health. The specimen was blood. This chain connects TRBV19 to TRBJ1-5; unclear D gene. Here the CDR3 reads CASNRGSGSNQPQHF. The CDR3 DNA reads as TGTGCCAGTAATCGGGGATCGGGCAGCAATCAGCCCCAGCATTTT.